These 22 T cell receptor beta chains were sequenced from one sample in a study of blood T cell repertoires in COVID-19. Using immunoSEQ multiplex PCR, the repertoire was profiled, and TCRdb retains in-frame clones only, with some absent. The table lists roughly 130,000 clones, 84% of them singletons. The sample comprised peripheral blood. Every receptor here comes from a young woman who had recovered from COVID-19.

This clone was seen once. The J gene is TRBJ2-1, the V gene TRBV7-3, with 7 bases identical to TRBD1. J was trimmed by 4 bases and V by 6 bases; bases with no gene match: 9. This CDR3 has 15 amino acids. Per germline, CDR1 SGHTA and CDR2 FQGTGA. The CDR3 DNA reads as TGTGCCAGCAGTCCAGTGACAGGGAGTTACAATGAGCAGTTCTTC. It codes for CASSPVTGSYNEQFF.

This chain uses TRBV15 with TRBJ1-6; D not certain. CDR1 and CDR2 from the germline V gene are LNHNV and YYDKDF (reference sequence). V was shortened by 0 bases and J by 9 bases, with 12 bases between the two germline ends. This CDR3 has 15 amino acids. The CDR3 here is CATSRDRPGTSPLHF. The CDR3 DNA sequence: TGTGCCACCAGCAGAGATCGTCCAGGTACTTCACCCCTCCACTTT.

The chain recombines TRBV18 with TRBJ2-2; 9 bases agree with TRBD1. The CDR3 extends over 14 amino acids. Germline values: CDR1 KGHSH, CDR2 LQKENI. J was trimmed by 7 bases and V by 4 bases; bases with no gene match: 4. CDR3 sequence: CASSLRTGDGELFF. The CDR3 DNA reads TGTGCCAGCTCACTCCGGACAGGGGACGGGGAGCTGTTTTTT.

The V and J genes are TRBV7-3 and TRBJ2-3; TRBD2 matches at 8 bases. This CDR3 has 15 residues. The V segment lost 5 bases and the J segment 1 base; nucleotides outside the gene matches: 5. Germline values: CDR1 SGHTA, CDR2 FQGTGA. This CDR3 reads CASSRDSGGTDTQYF. CDR3 DNA sequence: TGTGCCAGCAGCCGGGATAGCGGGGGCACAGATACGCAGTATTTT.

There are a few counts of this clone. The chain has TRBV11-3 and TRBJ2-1; 10 bases match TRBD2. The CDR3 loop spans 14 amino acids. CDR1 is SGHNT and CDR2 is YENEEA in the germline V gene. J was trimmed by 3 bases and V by 4 bases; bases with no gene match: 0. The CDR3 region has the DNA TGTGCCAGCAGCTCTAGCGGGGGCTACAATGAGCAGTTCTTC. As protein: CASSSSGGYNEQFF. The whole variable domain, remainder taken from reference TRBV11-3 and TRBJ2-1, is EAGVVQSPRYKIIEKKQPVAFWCNPISGHNTLYWYLQNLGQGPELLIRYENEEAVDDSQLPKDRFSAERLKGVDSTLKIQPAELGDSAVYLCASSSSGGYNEQFFGPGTRLTVL.

This chain joins TRBV9 and TRBJ1-1; 9 bases fit TRBD1. With 4 bases clipped from V and 4 bases from J, the junction kept 11 bases outside the gene matches. The CDR3 spans 16 residues. Germline V CDR1 and CDR2: SGDLS, YYNGEE. The CDR3 loop reads CASSLTPGQGVTEAFF. CDR3 coding DNA: TGTGCCAGCAGCCTCACACCGGGACAGGGTGTCACTGAAGCTTTCTTT.

This chain connects TRBV5-1 to TRBJ1-1, with D maybe TRBD1 (5 bases). Germline lookup yields CDR1 SGHRS and CDR2 YFSETQ. V was clipped by 0 bases and J by 0 bases, with 9 bases between them. The length of the CDR3 is 15 residues. CDR3: CASSLVGAMNTEAFF. The CDR3 region has the DNA TGCGCCAGCAGCTTGGTTGGGGCGATGAACACTGAAGCTTTCTTT.

The V gene is TRBV9, the J gene TRBJ1-5; D unclear. V lost 0 bases, J lost 6 bases, and 13 bases lay in between. The CDR3 extends over 15 amino acids. Per the germline V gene, CDR1 is SGDLS and CDR2 is YYNGEE. CDR3 residues: CASSVEPGRGQPQHF. CDR3 in DNA: TGTGCCAGCAGCGTAGAGCCCGGTCGCGGTCAGCCCCAGCATTTT.

The V gene is TRBV6-1, the J gene TRBJ2-2; TRBD2 might be the D (6 bases). The germline V gene has CDR1 MNHNS and CDR2 SASEGT. This CDR3 contains 16 residues. Trimming stripped 1 base from V and 1 base from J, with 10 bases between. The CDR3 sequence: CASSEGGTVNTGELFF. The CDR3 DNA reads as TGTGCCAGCAGTGAAGGCGGGACGGTGAACACCGGGGAGCTGTTTTTT.

This rearrangement joins TRBV27 to TRBJ1-2, with TRBD1 identical over 8 bases. The CDR3 length is 13 residues. V shed 2 bases, J shed 7 bases, and the junction held 3 bases outside the gene matches. Germline V lookup: CDR1 MNHEY, CDR2 SMNVEV (reference sequence). The CDR3 nucleotides read TGTGCCAGCAGTTTAATCCAGGGGGCTGGCTACACCTTC. Translation gives CASSLIQGAGYTF.

About this clone: This sample also contains other DNA sequences that code for the same CDR3. This rearrangement joins TRBV30 to TRBJ1-5, with D tentatively TRBD1 (5 bases). V was pared by 0 bases and J by 7 bases, with 7 bases between. The CDR3 loop spans 12 amino acids. Germline-derived CDR1 and CDR2 are GTSNPN and SVGIG (reference sequence). The CDR3 here is CAWSVQGQPQHF. DNA of the CDR3: TGTGCCTGGAGTGTCCAGGGCCAGCCCCAGCATTTT. Drawing the rest from reference TRBV30 and TRBJ1-5, the complete variable domain is SQTIHQWPATLVQPVGSPLSLECTVEGTSNPNLYWYRQAAGRGLQLLFYSVGIGQISSEVPQNLSASRPQDRQFILSSKKLLLSDSGFYLCAWSVQGQPQHFGDGTRLSIL.

This clone was found a few times. The CDR3 region is CSVDAGGRDEQFF. The CDR3, as DNA: TGCAGCGTTGACGCGGGAGGGCGAGATGAGCAGTTCTTC. V usage is TRBV29-1 and J usage is TRBJ2-1; TRBD2 matches 9 bases. CDR1 is SQVTM and CDR2 is ANQGSEA in the germline V gene. Unmatched junction bases numbered 5, after V lost 3 bases and J lost 8 bases. The CDR3 is made up of 13 amino acids.

CDR3 loop: CASQTGPYNEQFF. In DNA, the CDR3 is TGTGCCAGCCAGACAGGCCCCTACAATGAGCAGTTCTTC. The chain couples TRBV12-3 or TRBV12-4 to TRBJ2-1, with D possibly matching TRBD1 (6 bases). Trimming removed 8 bases at V and 2 bases at J, with 10 bases between. This CDR3 spans 13 amino acids.

This clone has just one count. This chain links TRBV19 with TRBJ1-5; 8 positions agree with TRBD1. In germline, CDR1 is LNHDA, CDR2 SQIVND (reference sequence). The junction had 3 bases not matched to a gene; V was cut back by 3 bases and J by 2 bases. The CDR3 has 15 amino acids. The CDR3 DNA sequence: TGTGCCAGTAGTATCGACAGGGGAGGCAATCAGCCCCAGCATTTT. Encoded protein: CASSIDRGGNQPQHF.

This chain uses TRBV6-5 with TRBJ2-1; 10 nucleotides agree with TRBD2. Germline V CDR1 and CDR2: MNHEY, SVGAGI. This CDR3 has 15 residues. J gave up 4 bases and V 7 bases, and 7 bases lay outside the gene matches. Here the CDR3 DNA reads TGTGCCAGCAAACCGGGACTAGCGACATACAATGAGCAGTTCTTC. Translated, it gives CASKPGLATYNEQFF.

The V and J genes are TRBV21-1 and TRBJ2-3; no DNA check was done on the table's D call, TRBD2. TRBV21-1 is deemed a pseudogene. The CDR3 consists of 17 residues. DNA for the CDR3: TGTGCCAGCAGCACCAACACCGTAGCGGGAGGTCAAGATACGCAGTATTTT. Encoded protein: CASSTNTVAGGQDTQYF.

The chain has TRBV11-2 and TRBJ1-2; 7 nucleotides line up with TRBD1. The J segment lost 8 bases and the V segment lost 4 bases, leaving 4 bases of the junction unmatched. The CDR3 spans 12 residues. Germline loops: CDR1 SGHAT, CDR2 FQNNGV. Here the CDR3 reads CASSSQGQGYTF. CDR3 bases: TGTGCCAGCAGCTCACAGGGGCAGGGCTACACCTTC. Drawing the rest from reference TRBV11-2 and TRBJ1-2, the complete variable domain is EAGVAQSPRYKIIEKRQSVAFWCNPISGHATLYWYQQILGQGPKLLIQFQNNGVVDDSQLPKDRFSAERLKGVDSTLKIQPAKLEDSAVYLCASSSQGQGYTFGSGTRLTVV.

This clone was picked up a small number of times. This CDR3 reads CASSLNRGPNYGYTF. The CDR3 DNA follows: TGTGCCAGCAGTTTGAACAGGGGCCCTAACTATGGCTACACCTTC. The chain has TRBV28 and TRBJ1-2, with 7 bases matching TRBD1. Germline V CDR1 and CDR2: MDHEN, SYDVKM. The V gene end was trimmed by 3 bases and the J gene end by 0 bases; junction bases not matched to a gene: 4. The CDR3 spans 15 residues.

The V gene is TRBV19, the J gene TRBJ2-4, with 7 bases lining up with TRBD2. The trim removed 5 bases at V and 6 bases at J, leaving 7 bases unmatched. Germline V lookup: CDR1 LNHDA, CDR2 SQIVND (reference sequence). The CDR3 has 14 residues. The CDR3 DNA reads TGTGCCAGTAGTGGAGCGGGGAGTGGAAACATTCAGTACTTC. This gives the protein CASSGAGSGNIQYF. Looking up the rest from reference TRBV19 and TRBJ2-4 gives the full variable domain: DGGITQSPKYLFRKEGQNVTLSCEQNLNHDAMYWYRQDPGQGLRLIYYSQIVNDFQKGDIAEGYSVSREKKESFPLTVTSAQKNPTAFYLCASSGAGSGNIQYFGAGTRLSVL.

This chain connects TRBV4-2 to TRBJ2-7; D might be TRBD2 (5 bases). The CDR3 sequence is 15 residues long. Germline V CDR1 and CDR2: LGHNA, YNFKEQ. Trimming took off 0 bases at V and 1 base at J, with 10 bases between the two ends. This chain's CDR3 is CASSQDPRGSYEQYF. CDR3 sequence (DNA): TGTGCCAGCAGCCAAGATCCCCGCGGGTCCTACGAGCAGTACTTC.

This clone has a handful of counts. The chain recombines TRBV7-8 with TRBJ2-1; tentative D call: TRBD1 (6 bases). Germline CDR1 is SGHVS and CDR2 is FQNEAQ. V was trimmed by 1 base and J by 4 bases, leaving 11 bases between them. This CDR3 is built from 15 residues. The CDR3 here is CASSLVAGAYNEQFF. DNA of the CDR3: TGTGCCAGCAGCTTAGTGGCAGGGGCTTACAATGAGCAGTTCTTC.

The V gene is TRBV21-1, the J gene TRBJ1-4. TRBV21-1 is described as a pseudogene. The CDR3 length is 15 residues. The CDR3 spells CASSKGSESNEKLFF. The CDR3, as DNA: TGTGCCAGCAGCAAAGGGAGTGAAAGCAATGAAAAACTGTTTTTT.